Following are 24 T cell receptor beta chains from one sample sequenced in a study of cytomegalovirus exposure and HLA in healthy donors. Here immunoSEQ multiplex PCR was the method, and the copy in TCRdb shows in-frame clones only, minus some. The table includes more than 95,000 clones, about 96% detected once. Sample: PBMCs. Every receptor here comes from a man younger than 35 in good health and CMV-seronegative.

This chain uses TRBV11-2 with TRBJ2-2; D remains ambiguous. The germline V gene has CDR1 SGHAT and CDR2 FQNNGV. The CDR3 loop spans 14 amino acids. V lost 2 bases and J 6 bases, leaving 10 bases between the germline ends. The CDR3 nucleotides are TGTGCCAGCAGCTTAATTCAGGTCGCCGGGGAGCTGTTTTTT. Protein sequence: CASSLIQVAGELFF.

V usage is TRBV5-1 and J usage is TRBJ2-1; TRBD1 matches 10 bases. J gave up 9 bases and V 4 bases, and 10 bases lay outside the gene matches. The CDR3 has 15 residues. Per the germline V gene, CDR1 is SGHRS and CDR2 is YFSETQ. CDR3 region: CASSTIPGQGSEQFF. In DNA form, the CDR3 reads TGCGCCAGCAGCACGATACCGGGACAGGGGAGTGAGCAGTTCTTC. Using reference TRBV5-1 and TRBJ2-1 for the parts outside the CDR3, the full variable domain is KAGVTQTPRYLIKTRGQQVTLSCSPISGHRSVSWYQQTPGQGLQFLFEYFSETQRNKGNFPGRFSGRQFSNSRSEMNVSTLELGDSALYLCASSTIPGQGSEQFFGPGTRLTVL.

The genes are TRBV7-9 and TRBJ2-2, with 7 bases aligning to TRBD2. Per the germline V gene, CDR1 is SEHNR and CDR2 is FQNEAQ (reference sequence). J was trimmed by 0 bases and V by 11 bases; bases with no gene match: 3. The CDR3 loop spans 13 amino acids. CDR3: CALLAANTGELFF. Here the CDR3 DNA reads TGTGCCCTTCTAGCGGCGAACACCGGGGAGCTGTTTTTT.

V gene TRBV2 combines with J gene TRBJ2-5; 7 bases map to TRBD2. This CDR3 is 15 amino acids long. CDR1 and CDR2 (germline): SNHLY, FYNNEI. V lost 0 bases and J lost 7; bases outside the gene matches: 8. The CDR3 DNA is TGTGCCAGCAGTGAAGCGGGGCGGGAGTGGGGGACCCAGTACTTC. Amino acids: CASSEAGREWGTQYF.

This chain joins TRBV6-5 and TRBJ1-5; D might be TRBD1 (6 bases). The germline V gene encodes CDR1 MNHEY and CDR2 SVGAGI. Trimming removed 5 bases at V and 6 bases at J, with 11 bases between. The CDR3 loop spans 13 amino acids. CDR3 sequence: CASSPSGVQPQHF. The CDR3 coding sequence is TGTGCCAGCAGTCCCTCAGGGGTTCAGCCCCAGCATTTT.

This chain links TRBV5-1 with TRBJ2-5; tentative D call: TRBD1 (5 bases). This CDR3 is 13 amino acids long. Germline-derived CDR1 and CDR2 are SGHRS and YFSETQ. Trimming took 1 base from V and 5 from J, leaving 9 bases between them. CDR3 DNA: TGCGCCAGCAGCTTGCACCAGGGCGAGACCCAGTACTTC. Its translation is CASSLHQGETQYF.

This chain links TRBV5-4 with TRBJ2-7, with TRBD2 identical over 8 bases. V shed 5 bases, J shed 6 bases, and the junction held 13 bases outside the gene matches. The CDR3 is 15 amino acids. The germline V gene encodes CDR1 SGHNT and CDR2 YYREEE (reference sequence). The CDR3 nucleotides are TGTGCCAGCAGGCAATCTAGCGGGCCGGCCACCGAGCAGTACTTC. It specifies CASRQSSGPATEQYF.

The chain combines TRBV7-9 with TRBJ2-7; 8 positions agree with TRBD1. Trimming removed 1 base from V and 5 bases from J; junction bases left unmatched: 4. There are 14 residues in the CDR3. Germline assignment: CDR1 SEHNR and CDR2 FQNEAQ (reference sequence). CDR3 bases: TGTGCCAGCAGCTTAGGGACAGGGCTCGACGAGCAGTACTTC. It encodes CASSLGTGLDEQYF.

V gene TRBV6-6 combines with J gene TRBJ2-1, with D tentatively TRBD1 (6 bases). The germline V gene has CDR1 MNHNY and CDR2 SVGAGI (reference sequence). The CDR3 extends over 14 amino acids. The V end lost 6 bases, the J end lost 5 bases, and 14 bases lay between the germline ends. Here the CDR3 DNA reads TGTGCCAGCAGGGCGGACAGATCCCACAATGAGCAGTTCTTC. Its translation: CASRADRSHNEQFF.

The gene calls are TRBV29-1 and TRBJ2-7; D is unclear. The CDR3 covers 12 residues. CDR1 is SQVTM and CDR2 is ANQGSEA in the germline V gene. Trimming shortened V by 0 bases and J by 0 bases, and 3 bases separated the two germline ends. This CDR3 reads CSVEESSYEQYF. The CDR3 nucleotides read TGCAGCGTTGAAGAGAGCTCCTACGAGCAGTACTTC.

V gene TRBV15 combines with J gene TRBJ2-5; a weak D match, TRBD2 (5 bases). The CDR3 runs to 13 residues. Germline assignment: CDR1 LNHNV and CDR2 YYDKDF (reference sequence). Deletions cut 1 base from V and 2 bases from J, with 5 bases between. CDR3 sequence reads: CATSRAGQETQYF. CDR3 in DNA: TGTGCCACCAGCAGAGCGGGACAAGAGACCCAGTACTTC.

The genes are TRBV5-1 and TRBJ1-1; D not resolved. With 5 bases removed from V and 3 bases from J, the gap between germline ends came to 11 bases. Germline values: CDR1 SGHRS, CDR2 YFSETQ. This CDR3 comprises 13 residues. The CDR3 loop is CASRSRSDTEAFF. For the CDR3, the DNA is TGCGCCAGCAGGAGCCGGTCGGACACTGAAGCTTTCTTT.

The chain combines TRBV28 with TRBJ1-5, with 12 nucleotides matching TRBD1. Unmatched junction bases numbered 4, after V lost 6 bases and J lost 4 bases. This CDR3 is 15 amino acids long. CDR1 and CDR2 (germline): MDHEN, SYDVKM. CDR3 sequence: CASRGDRGLNQPQHF. The CDR3 nucleotides are TGTGCCAGCAGGGGGGACAGGGGGCTGAATCAGCCCCAGCATTTT.

The chain is built from TRBV27 and TRBJ1-1; D unclear. The germline gives CDR1 MNHEY, CDR2 SMNVEV (reference sequence). With 3 bases removed from V and 5 bases from J, the gap between germline ends came to 10 bases. The CDR3 consists of 13 residues. In DNA, the CDR3 is TGTGCCAGCAGTTTTAGCAGCCGGACTGAAGCTTTCTTT. It yields the protein CASSFSSRTEAFF.

The chain joins TRBV4-3 to TRBJ1-1; D may be TRBD1 (5 bases). Deletions cut 2 bases from V and 3 bases from J, with 13 bases between. CDR1 is LGHNA and CDR2 is YSLEER in the germline V gene. This CDR3 comprises 15 residues. The DNA of the CDR3 is TGCGCCAGCAGCCAAAATGGCAGGGTCGACACTGAAGCTTTCTTT. Residues: CASSQNGRVDTEAFF.

The CDR3 bases are TGCGCCAGCAGCCAAGGCCCCAGCTCCTACGAGCAGTACTTC. Translating it yields CASSQGPSSYEQYF. The chain links TRBV4-1 to TRBJ2-7; no firm D call. Trimming shortened V by 1 base and J by 0 bases, and 7 bases separated the two germline ends. The CDR3 sequence is 14 residues long. Germline CDR1 reads MGHRA; CDR2 reads YSYEKL.

V gene TRBV7-8 combines with J gene TRBJ2-1, with 12 bases fitting TRBD2. This CDR3 contains 16 residues. Germline V gives CDR1 SGHVS, CDR2 FQNEAQ. After removal of 5 bases from V and 14 bases from J, the junction contained 16 bases not matched to a gene. The CDR3 region has the DNA TGTGCCAGCAGCCGGCGACTAGCGGGAGACCTAGATCGGAAGTTCTTC. It translates to CASSRRLAGDLDRKFF.

Only a few counts were recorded for this clone. The chain is built from TRBV15 and TRBJ2-7; D not certain. The length of the CDR3 is 14 residues. The V gene lost 0 bases and the J gene lost 4 bases, with 10 bases spanning the gap. Germline V gene sequence: CDR1 LNHNV, CDR2 YYDKDF (reference sequence). DNA of the CDR3: TGTGCCACCAGCAGAGATCTTACGAGATACGAGCAGTACTTC. Translated, it gives CATSRDLTRYEQYF.

The chain links TRBV19 to TRBJ1-2; D is possibly TRBD1 (5 bases). The CDR3 loop spans 13 amino acids. V dropped 5 bases and J dropped 6 bases, with 13 bases sitting between them. Per the germline V gene, CDR1 is LNHDA and CDR2 is SQIVND (reference sequence). CDR3 nucleotide sequence: TGTGCCAGTAGTGCCCACAGGAAAGATGGCTACACCTTC. Its translation is CASSAHRKDGYTF.

This CDR3 reads CASSPLGSSGGETQYF. For the CDR3, the DNA is TGTGCCAGCAGCCCCTTGGGAAGTAGCGGTGGGGAGACCCAGTACTTC. The rearrangement joins TRBV7-2 to TRBJ2-5, with D perhaps matching TRBD2 (6 bases). CDR1 SGHTA and CDR2 FQGNSA come from the germline V gene. Trimming removed 5 bases from V and 5 bases from J, with 21 bases in between. This CDR3 has 16 residues.

The chain uses TRBV12-5 and TRBJ2-1; the D is unclear. Trimming took 0 bases from V and 9 from J, leaving 9 bases between them. The CDR3 extends over 13 amino acids. The germline CDR1 and CDR2 sequences are LGHNT and FRNRAP. The CDR3 region has the DNA TGTGCTAGTGGTTTGGTAATGGGCAGTGAGCAGTTCTTC. Translating gives CASGLVMGSEQFF.

The gene calls are TRBV6-5 and TRBJ1-1; 12 bases align to TRBD1. The V segment lost 6 bases and the J segment 5 bases; nucleotides outside the gene matches: 7. The germline V gene has CDR1 MNHEY and CDR2 SVGAGI. The CDR3 has 15 residues. The CDR3 DNA sequence: TGTGCCAGCAGGGGGACAGGGGGCTTGGGTACTGAAGCTTTCTTT. Translating gives CASRGTGGLGTEAFF.

The chain uses TRBV9 and TRBJ2-7; 7 positions match TRBD2. V trimming: 7 bases; J trimming: 2 bases; junction bases outside the gene matches: 3. CDR3 length equals 12 residues. CDR1 is SGDLS and CDR2 is YYNGEE in the germline V gene. CDR3 protein: CASGEGTYEQYF. The CDR3 nucleotides are TGTGCCAGCGGGGAGGGGACCTACGAGCAGTACTTC.

The chain has TRBV6-5 and TRBJ2-2; 12 bases match TRBD1. The junction had 11 bases not matched to a gene; V was cut back by 10 bases and J by 8 bases. Germline V CDR1 and CDR2: MNHEY, SVGAGI. This CDR3 region has 15 residues. CDR3 nucleotides: TGTGCCACTCAACCGGGACAGGGGGCAGGGGGGGAGCTGTTTTTT. This encodes CATQPGQGAGGELFF.